Below are 14 T cell receptor beta chains sequenced from a single sample in a study of technical replicates of blood from several donors. Measured with immunoSEQ multiplex PCR; TCRdb has only the in-frame clones, and not every one. The table lists 50,000 to 65,000 clones, 85% to 90% of them singletons. The sample taken for sequencing was PBMCs. The receptors were gathered from a human donor in good health. Some clones in this sample may be carry-over from other donors' samples.

A single count supports this clone. The V and J genes are TRBV1 and TRBJ1-1; the table's D call, TRBD1, has no DNA check behind it. TRBV1 corresponds to a pseudogene. The CDR3 length is 17 residues. The CDR3 DNA sequence: TGCACCAGCAGCCAAGCGGACAGGGGGCGGTTTGACACTGAAGCTTTCTTT. Translating it yields CTSSQADRGRFDTEAFF.

The genes are TRBV7-6 and TRBJ1-5; 9 bases align to TRBD1. This CDR3 contains 15 residues. The germline V gene encodes CDR1 SGHVS and CDR2 FNYEAQ. With V trimmed by 5 bases and J by 7 bases, 9 bases remained unmatched. DNA for the CDR3: TGTGCCAGCAGCCGACGACAGGGGGTAGGGCAGCCCCAGCATTTT. This encodes CASSRRQGVGQPQHF.

This chain connects TRBV25-1 to TRBJ2-1, with D perhaps matching TRBD2 (6 bases). V lost 4 bases to trimming and J lost 3 bases, with 10 bases between them. From germline, CDR1 is MGHDK and CDR2 SYGVNS. The CDR3 is 14 amino acids. Written as DNA, the CDR3 is TGTGCCAGCAGTGTACGGGGGAGCTACAATGAGCAGTTCTTC. Its protein is CASSVRGSYNEQFF.

The chain links TRBV5-1 to TRBJ2-5; 10 bases fit TRBD2. V was pared by 0 bases and J by 4 bases, with 6 bases of the junction left unmatched. This CDR3 region has 16 residues. From germline, CDR1 is SGHRS and CDR2 YFSETQ. This chain's CDR3 is CASSLEPSGGRETQYF. In nucleotides, the CDR3 is TGCGCCAGCAGCTTGGAACCTAGCGGGGGAAGAGAGACCCAGTACTTC. Drawing the rest from reference TRBV5-1 and TRBJ2-5, the complete variable domain is KAGVTQTPRYLIKTRGQQVTLSCSPISGHRSVSWYQQTPGQGLQFLFEYFSETQRNKGNFPGRFSGRQFSNSRSEMNVSTLELGDSALYLCASSLEPSGGRETQYFGPGTRLLVL.

V is TRBV13 and J is TRBJ2-7; weak D call: TRBD2 (7 bases). Germline assignment: CDR1 PRHDT and CDR2 FYEKMQ (reference sequence). V lost 1 base and J 2 bases, leaving 12 bases between the germline ends. This CDR3 contains 15 residues. The CDR3 region has the DNA TGTGCCAGCAGCTTAGAAGGGGGGGGCCCCTACGAGCAGTACTTC. Its protein product is CASSLEGGGPYEQYF.

This chain links TRBV21-1 with TRBJ2-7; TRBD2 reflects the table's D call only, with no check against the DNA. TRBV21-1 is noted as a pseudogene. The CDR3 has 11 amino acids. The CDR3 DNA reads TGTGCCACCGGGGGGACCTACGAGCAGTACTTC. Its translation: CATGGTYEQYF.

A few counts support this clone. The chain employs TRBV5-6 and TRBJ2-7; 7 nucleotides align to TRBD2. V shed 3 bases, J shed 1 base, and the junction held 16 bases outside the gene matches. Germline V lookup: CDR1 SGHDT, CDR2 YYEEEE. This CDR3 is 18 amino acids long. The CDR3 loop reads CASSSLDIYSGQSYEQYF. The CDR3 nucleotides are TGTGCCAGCAGCTCGCTGGATATTTATAGCGGGCAATCCTACGAGCAGTACTTC.

The genes are TRBV14 and TRBJ2-7; 14 nucleotides agree with TRBD2. V was pared by 2 bases and J by 7 bases, with 10 bases of the junction left unmatched. CDR1 and CDR2 (germline): SGHDN, FVKESK. The CDR3 is made up of 17 amino acids. CDR3 sequence (DNA): TGTGCCAGCAGCCAACCCAGGGGACTAGCGGGAGTAGAAGAGCAGTACTTC. Its translation is CASSQPRGLAGVEEQYF.

This chain uses TRBV18 with TRBJ1-3; 7 nucleotides agree with TRBD1. Germline V gives CDR1 KGHSH, CDR2 LQKENI. This CDR3 is built from 15 residues. With 3 bases clipped from V and 0 bases from J, the junction kept 2 bases outside the gene matches. CDR3 amino acids: CASSPPGGSGNTIYF. CDR3 coding DNA: TGTGCCAGCTCACCCCCAGGGGGCTCTGGAAACACCATATATTTT.

The J gene is TRBJ2-6, the V gene TRBV5-4; D unresolved. V was shortened by 9 bases and J by 1 base, with 8 bases between the two germline ends. This CDR3 spans 13 amino acids. From germline, CDR1 is SGHNT and CDR2 YYREEE (reference sequence). CDR3 protein: CAILRSGANVLTF. In DNA form, the CDR3 reads TGTGCCATCCTCCGTTCTGGGGCCAACGTCCTGACTTTC.

CDR3 coding DNA: TGCGCCAGCAGCCTCAGGGAGGGCACTGAAGCTTTCTTT. Encoded protein: CASSLREGTEAFF. This rearrangement joins TRBV4-3 to TRBJ1-1, with D maybe TRBD1 (5 bases). The V gene's germline CDR1 is LGHNA and CDR2 YSLEER. The ends were cut back, 4 bases at V and 4 bases at J, with 10 bases in the middle. This CDR3 has 13 residues.

The CDR3 is CASSQRTGPNLNTEAFF. The CDR3 region has the DNA TGTGCCAGCAGCCAACGGACAGGGCCAAACTTGAACACTGAAGCTTTCTTT. The gene calls are TRBV14 and TRBJ1-1; 8 bases match TRBD1. Trimming took 2 bases from V and 0 from J; bases not matched to a gene: 8. Per the germline V gene, CDR1 is SGHDN and CDR2 is FVKESK. CDR3 length: 17 amino acids.

V gene TRBV18 combines with J gene TRBJ2-5; 11 nucleotides line up with TRBD2. After removal of 0 bases from V and 6 bases from J, the junction contained 9 bases not matched to a gene. Germline assignment: CDR1 KGHSH and CDR2 LQKENI. The CDR3 totals 17 residues. CDR3 nucleotides: TGTGCCAGCTCACCACCGTCGGTAGCGGGGGGGCAAAAGACCCAGTACTTC. This gives the protein CASSPPSVAGGQKTQYF. The full variable domain, rest sourced from reference TRBV18 and TRBJ2-5, is NAGVMQNPRHLVRRRGQEARLRCSPMKGHSHVYWYRQLPEEGLKFMVYLQKENIIDESGMPKERFSAEFPKEGPSILRIQQVVRGDSAAYFCASSPPSVAGGQKTQYFGPGTRLLVL.

This clone was seen just once. The chain carries TRBV9 and TRBJ1-5; D may be TRBD1 (6 bases). This CDR3 contains 13 residues. Trimming pared 8 bases from V and 5 bases from J, leaving 14 bases between. CDR1 and CDR2 from the germline V gene are SGDLS and YYNGEE. In DNA form, the CDR3 reads TGTGCCAGAACCGACAGGTCTCATCAGCCCCAGCATTTT. Amino acid sequence: CARTDRSHQPQHF.